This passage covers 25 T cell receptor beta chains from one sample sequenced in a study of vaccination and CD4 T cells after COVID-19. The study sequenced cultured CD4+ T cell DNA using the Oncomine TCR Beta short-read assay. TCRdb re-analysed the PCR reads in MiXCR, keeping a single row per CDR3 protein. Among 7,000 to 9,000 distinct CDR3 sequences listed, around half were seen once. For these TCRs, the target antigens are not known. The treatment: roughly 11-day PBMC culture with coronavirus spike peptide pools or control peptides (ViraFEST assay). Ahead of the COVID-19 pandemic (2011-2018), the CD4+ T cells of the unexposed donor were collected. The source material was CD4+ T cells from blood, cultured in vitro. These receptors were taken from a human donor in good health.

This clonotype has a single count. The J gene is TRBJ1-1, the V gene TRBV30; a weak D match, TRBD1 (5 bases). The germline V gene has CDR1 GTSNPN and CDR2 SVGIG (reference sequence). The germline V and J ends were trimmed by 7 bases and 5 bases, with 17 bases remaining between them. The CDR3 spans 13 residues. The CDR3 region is CASTVKGATEAFF. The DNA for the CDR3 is TGTGCCTCCACAGTTAAAGGGGCAACTGAAGCTTTCTTT.

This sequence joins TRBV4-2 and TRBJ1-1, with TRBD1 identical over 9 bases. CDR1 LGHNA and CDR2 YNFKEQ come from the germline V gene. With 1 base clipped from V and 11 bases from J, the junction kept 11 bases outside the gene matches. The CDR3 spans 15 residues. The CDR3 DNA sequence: TGTGCCAGCAGCCAAGGGTCTGAGGGGACAGGGAACGCTTTCTTT. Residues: CASSQGSEGTGNAFF.

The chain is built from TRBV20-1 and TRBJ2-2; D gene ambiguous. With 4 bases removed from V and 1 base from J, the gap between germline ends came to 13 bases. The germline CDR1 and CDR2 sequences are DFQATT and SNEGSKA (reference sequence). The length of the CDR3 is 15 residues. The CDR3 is CSAMDGTKNTGELFF. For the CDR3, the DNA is TGCAGTGCTATGGACGGAACTAAGAACACCGGGGAGCTGTTTTTT.

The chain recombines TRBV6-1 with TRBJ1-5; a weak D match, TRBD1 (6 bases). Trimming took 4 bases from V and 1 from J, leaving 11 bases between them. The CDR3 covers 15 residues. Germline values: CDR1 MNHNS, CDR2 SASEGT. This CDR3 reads CASSALGGSNQPQHF. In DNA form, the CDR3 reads TGTGCCAGCAGTGCATTGGGGGGCAGCAATCAGCCCCAGCATTTT.

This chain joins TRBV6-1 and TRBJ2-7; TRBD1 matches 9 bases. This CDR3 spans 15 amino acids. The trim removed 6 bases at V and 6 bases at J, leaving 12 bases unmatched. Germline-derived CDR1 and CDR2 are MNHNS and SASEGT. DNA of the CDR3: TGTGCCAGCAGGACTAGATGGGACAGGGTAACCGAGCAGTACTTC. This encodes CASRTRWDRVTEQYF.

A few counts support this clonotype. CDR3 sequence: CASSLTGQVQPQHF. Here the CDR3 DNA reads TGTGCCAGCAGCTTAACAGGGCAAGTTCAGCCCCAGCATTTT. The rearrangement uses TRBV6-2 or TRBV6-3 and TRBJ1-5; D possibly corresponds to TRBD1 (6 bases). Trimming removed 6 bases from V and 6 bases from J, with 15 bases in between. The germline V gene encodes CDR1 MNHEY and CDR2 SVGEGT. This CDR3 has 14 amino acids.

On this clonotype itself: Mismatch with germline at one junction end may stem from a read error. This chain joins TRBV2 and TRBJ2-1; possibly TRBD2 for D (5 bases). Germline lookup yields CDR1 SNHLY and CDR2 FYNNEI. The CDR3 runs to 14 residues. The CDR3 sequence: CASSEALAGNEQFF. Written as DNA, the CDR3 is TGCGCCAGCAGTGAAGCCCTAGCTGGGAATGAGCAGTTCTTC. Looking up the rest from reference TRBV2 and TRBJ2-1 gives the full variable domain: EPEVTQTPSHQVTQMGQEVILRCVPISNHLYFYWYRQILGQKVEFLVSFYNNEISEKSEIFDDQFSVERPDGSNFTLKIRSTKLEDSAMYFCASSEALAGNEQFFGPGTRLTVL.

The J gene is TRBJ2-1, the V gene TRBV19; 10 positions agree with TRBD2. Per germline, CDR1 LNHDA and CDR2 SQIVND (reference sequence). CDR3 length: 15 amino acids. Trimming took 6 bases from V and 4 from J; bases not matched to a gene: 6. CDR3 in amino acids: CASSPTSGEYNEQFF. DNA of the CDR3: TGTGCCAGTAGCCCCACTAGCGGGGAGTACAATGAGCAGTTCTTC.

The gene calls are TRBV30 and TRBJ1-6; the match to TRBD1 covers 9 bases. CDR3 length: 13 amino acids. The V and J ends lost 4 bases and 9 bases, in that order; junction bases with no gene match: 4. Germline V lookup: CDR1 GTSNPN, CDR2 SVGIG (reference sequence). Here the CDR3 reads CAWKGTGFSPLHF. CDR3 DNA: TGTGCCTGGAAAGGGACAGGGTTTTCACCCCTCCACTTT.

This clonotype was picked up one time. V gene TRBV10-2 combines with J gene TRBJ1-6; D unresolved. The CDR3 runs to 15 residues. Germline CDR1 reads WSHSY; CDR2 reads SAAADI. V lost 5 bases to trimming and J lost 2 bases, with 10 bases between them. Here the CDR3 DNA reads TGCGCCAGCAGTAGGACGGAAACCTATAATTCACCCCTCCACTTT. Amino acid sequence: CASSRTETYNSPLHF.

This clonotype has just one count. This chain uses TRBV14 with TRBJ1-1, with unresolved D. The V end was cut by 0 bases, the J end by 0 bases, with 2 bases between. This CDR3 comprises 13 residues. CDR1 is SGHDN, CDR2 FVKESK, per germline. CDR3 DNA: TGTGCCAGCAGCCAAGATCTGAACACTGAAGCTTTCTTT. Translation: CASSQDLNTEAFF.

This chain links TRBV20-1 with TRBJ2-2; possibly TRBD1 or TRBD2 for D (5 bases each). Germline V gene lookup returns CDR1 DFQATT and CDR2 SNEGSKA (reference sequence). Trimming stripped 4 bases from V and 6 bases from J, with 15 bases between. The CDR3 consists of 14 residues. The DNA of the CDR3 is TGCAGTGCTACCGGGACCCTTAGTTCCGGGGAGCTGTTTTTT. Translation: CSATGTLSSGELFF.

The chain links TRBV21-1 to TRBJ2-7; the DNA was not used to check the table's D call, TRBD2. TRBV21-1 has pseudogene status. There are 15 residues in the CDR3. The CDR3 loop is CASSSRSSLLREQYF. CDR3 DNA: TGTGCCAGCAGCTCCCGCTCCAGCCTTCTTAGGGAGCAGTACTTC.

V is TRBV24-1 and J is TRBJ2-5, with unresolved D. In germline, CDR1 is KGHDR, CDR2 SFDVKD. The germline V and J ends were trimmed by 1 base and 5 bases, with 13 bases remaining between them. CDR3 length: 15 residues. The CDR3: CATSDLQSGRETQYF. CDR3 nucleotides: TGTGCCACCAGTGATTTACAATCCGGTCGGGAGACCCAGTACTTC.

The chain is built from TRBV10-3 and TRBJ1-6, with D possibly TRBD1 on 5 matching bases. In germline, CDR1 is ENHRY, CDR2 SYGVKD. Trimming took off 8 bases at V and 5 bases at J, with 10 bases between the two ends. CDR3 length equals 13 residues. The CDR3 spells CAIAEGDNSPLHF. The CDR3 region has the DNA TGTGCCATCGCCGAAGGGGATAATTCACCCCTCCACTTT.

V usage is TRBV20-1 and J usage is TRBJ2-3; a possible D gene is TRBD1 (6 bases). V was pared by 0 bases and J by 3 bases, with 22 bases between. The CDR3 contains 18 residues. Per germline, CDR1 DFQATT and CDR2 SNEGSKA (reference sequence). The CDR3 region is CSARDRLLTGFGTDTQYF. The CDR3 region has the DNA TGCAGTGCTAGAGATCGCCTCTTAACAGGGTTTGGTACAGATACGCAGTATTTT.

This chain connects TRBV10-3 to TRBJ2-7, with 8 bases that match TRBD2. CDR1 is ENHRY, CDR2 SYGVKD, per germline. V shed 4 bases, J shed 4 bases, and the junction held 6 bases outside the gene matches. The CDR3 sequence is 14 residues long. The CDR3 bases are TGTGCCATCAGTGGTCTCGGGGGGGCATACGAGCAGTACTTC. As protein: CAISGLGGAYEQYF.

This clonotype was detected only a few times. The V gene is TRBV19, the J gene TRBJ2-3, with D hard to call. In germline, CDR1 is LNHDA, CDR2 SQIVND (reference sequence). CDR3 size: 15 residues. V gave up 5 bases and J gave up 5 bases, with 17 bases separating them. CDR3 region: CASSLQQRSVDTQYF. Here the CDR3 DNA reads TGTGCCAGTAGTCTTCAACAAAGGTCGGTAGATACGCAGTATTTT.

The CDR3 sequence is CASSLLNSRLAGIYEQYF. CDR3 coding DNA: TGTGCCAGCAGCCTACTAAACTCCCGACTAGCGGGGATCTACGAGCAGTACTTC. The V call is TRBV7-2, the J call TRBJ2-7, with 11 bases lining up with TRBD2. This CDR3 region has 18 residues. Unmatched junction bases numbered 15, after V lost 5 bases and J lost 3 bases. Per germline, CDR1 SGHTA and CDR2 FQGNSA.

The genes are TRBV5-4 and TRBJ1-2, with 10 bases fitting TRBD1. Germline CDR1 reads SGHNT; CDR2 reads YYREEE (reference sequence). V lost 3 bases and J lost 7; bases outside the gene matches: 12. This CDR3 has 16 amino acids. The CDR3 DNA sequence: TGTGCCAGCAGCTCAGGGGGAGGGACAGGGGTCCCTGGCTACACCTTC. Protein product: CASSSGGGTGVPGYTF.

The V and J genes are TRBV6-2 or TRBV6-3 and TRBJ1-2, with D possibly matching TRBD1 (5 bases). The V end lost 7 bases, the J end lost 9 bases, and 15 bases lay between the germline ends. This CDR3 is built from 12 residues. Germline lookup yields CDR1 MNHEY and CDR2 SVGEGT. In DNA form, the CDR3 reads TGTGCCAGCAATTCCGGGACCGCTAGCTACACCTTC. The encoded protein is CASNSGTASYTF.

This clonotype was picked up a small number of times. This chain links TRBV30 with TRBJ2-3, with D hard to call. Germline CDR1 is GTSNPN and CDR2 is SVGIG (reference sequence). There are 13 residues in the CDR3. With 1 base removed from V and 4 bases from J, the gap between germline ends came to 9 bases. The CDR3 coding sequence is TGTGCCTGGAGTGCATTGTCCCCAGATACGCAGTATTTT. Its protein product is CAWSALSPDTQYF.

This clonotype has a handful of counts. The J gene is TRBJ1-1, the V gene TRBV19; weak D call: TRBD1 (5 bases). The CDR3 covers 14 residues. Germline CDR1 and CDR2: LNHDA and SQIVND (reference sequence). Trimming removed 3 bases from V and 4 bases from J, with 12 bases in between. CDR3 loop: CASSIGQPSTEAFF. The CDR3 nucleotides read TGTGCCAGTAGTATCGGACAACCGAGCACTGAAGCTTTCTTT.

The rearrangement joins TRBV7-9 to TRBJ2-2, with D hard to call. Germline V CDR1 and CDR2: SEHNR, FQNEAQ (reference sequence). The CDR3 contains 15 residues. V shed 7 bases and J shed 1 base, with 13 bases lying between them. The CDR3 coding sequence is TGTGCCAGCACCCGAGTGCCAGTGAACACCGGGGAGCTGTTTTTT. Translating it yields CASTRVPVNTGELFF.

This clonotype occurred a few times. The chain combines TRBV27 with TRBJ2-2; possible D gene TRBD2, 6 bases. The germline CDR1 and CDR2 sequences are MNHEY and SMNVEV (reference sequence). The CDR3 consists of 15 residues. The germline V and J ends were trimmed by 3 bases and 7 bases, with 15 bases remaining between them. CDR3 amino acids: CASSFSRRADGELFF. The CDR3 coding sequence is TGTGCCAGCAGTTTCTCACGGAGGGCTGACGGGGAGCTGTTTTTT.